This TCR beta chain was retrieved from a study of T-cell reconstitution after alpha-beta-depleted transplantation in children. The V end lost 2 bases, the J end lost 1 base, and 10 bases lay between the germline ends. This CDR3 contains 15 residues. CDR1 is SGHTA, CDR2 FQGNSA, per germline. On this clonotype itself: Its antigen is undetermined.

Unique molecular identifiers were incorporated into the prepared TCRbeta library. TCRdb called the PCR reads again in MiXCR, with one record for every CDR3 protein. This sample carries about 600,000 distinct CDR3 sequences, over 10% of them seen once, and the ten largest clones take about 2.2%. Findings of the study overall: Approximately two months post-transplant, alpha-beta T cells reportedly originated from several hundred expanded graft clones.

Sample: PBMCs, mostly from graft donor cells, taken 360 days after TCRalphabeta/CD19-depleted stem cell transplant. This receptor was obtained from a male patient aged 5 to 17 who had a stem cell transplant for acute myeloid leukemia, so the T cells may come from the graft donor. The chain joins TRBV7-2 to TRBJ2-3, with no clear D. The CDR3 protein is CASSLSVSRTDTQYF. The CDR3 nucleotides are TGTGCCAGCAGCTTATCGGTTTCCCGCACAGATACGCAGTATTTT.